The entry below gives a single T cell receptor beta chain sequence along with its context. The data derive from a study of control samples from healthy donors and cancer patients. The ends were cut back, 6 bases at V and 5 bases at J, with 10 bases in the middle. Germline CDR1 MGHDK, CDR2 SYGVNS. The CDR3 contains 13 residues. Only in-frame clones appear in the TCRdb table, and some are missing; sequencing was by immunoSEQ multiplex PCR. The table records some 130,000 clones, about nine tenths of them present only once. The receptor was isolated from a woman under 40 in good health. The J gene is TRBJ1-4, the V gene TRBV25-1; no definite D call. The sequenced sample was blood. CDR3 nucleotides: TGTGCCAGCAGGGACCCCGCCAATGAAAAACTGTTTTTT. It is translated as CASRDPANEKLFF.